The source of this TCR beta chain is a study of shared T cell receptors in the human thymus. Data came from immunoSEQ multiplex PCR; TCRdb stores just in-frame clones and leaves some out. Of roughly 410,000 clones in the sample, 85% to 95% were seen once. The CDR3 contains 16 residues. Germline V lookup: CDR1 MNHEY, CDR2 SMNVEV (reference sequence). Trimming pared 0 bases from V and 5 bases from J, leaving 16 bases between. V usage is TRBV27 and J usage is TRBJ2-5; D possibly corresponds to TRBD2 (6 bases). The sequence was collected from a human donor. Sequenced material: thymocytes. The CDR3 loop is CASSLSGGGFRETQYF. The CDR3 DNA is TGTGCCAGCAGTTTATCCGGGGGAGGTTTTCGGGAGACCCAGTACTTC.